This TCR beta chain emerged from a study of TIL therapy for anti-PD-1-resistant metastatic lung cancer. General study points: The cohort had more treatment-naive, never-smoker and oncogene-addicted patients than typical.

Trimming removed 3 bases from V and 12 bases from J, with 16 bases in between. The CDR3 totals 12 residues. The V gene's germline CDR1 is GTSNPN and CDR2 SVGIG (reference sequence). This was the immunoSEQ v3 assay. Here immunoSEQ multiplex PCR was the method, and the copy in TCRdb shows in-frame clones only, minus some. The table has approximately 97,000 clones, under 70% seen once. Noted time point: pre-treatment sample, taken before nivolumab and TIL therapy. Most excised metastases sampled were pleural nodules or supraclavicular lymph nodes. Of note for this clone: The antigen remains unidentified.

The sequencing used tumor tissue, collected at baseline. The TCR sequence derives from a person aged 25 to 85 with non-small cell lung cancer. This chain uses TRBV30 with TRBJ2-3; D not resolved. The CDR3 here is CAWSHGPSFQYF. CDR3 DNA sequence: TGTGCCTGGAGCCACGGGCCCTCCTTCCAGTATTTT.